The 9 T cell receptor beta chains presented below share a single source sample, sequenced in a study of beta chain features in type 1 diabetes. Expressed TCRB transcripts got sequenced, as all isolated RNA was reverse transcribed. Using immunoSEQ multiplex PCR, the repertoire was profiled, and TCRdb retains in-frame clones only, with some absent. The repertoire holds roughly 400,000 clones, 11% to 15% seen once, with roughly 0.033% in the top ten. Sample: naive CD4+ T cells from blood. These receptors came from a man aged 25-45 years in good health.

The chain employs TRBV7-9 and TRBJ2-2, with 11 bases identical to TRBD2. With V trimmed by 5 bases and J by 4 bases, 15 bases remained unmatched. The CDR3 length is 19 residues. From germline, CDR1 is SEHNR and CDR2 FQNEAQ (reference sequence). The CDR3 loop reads CASSPPDSGRALGTGELFF. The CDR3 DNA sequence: TGTGCCAGCAGCCCCCCGGATAGCGGGAGGGCCCTGGGCACCGGGGAGCTGTTTTTT.

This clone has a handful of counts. CDR3 nucleotide sequence: TGTGCCAGCTCGTTTAGCCCGGCCAGCGGGGAGCTGTTTTTT. The encoded protein is CASSFSPASGELFF. The rearrangement links TRBV18 to TRBJ2-2; D gene uncertain. Per germline, CDR1 KGHSH and CDR2 LQKENI. Trimming removed 6 bases from V and 7 bases from J, with 15 bases in between. The CDR3 consists of 14 residues.

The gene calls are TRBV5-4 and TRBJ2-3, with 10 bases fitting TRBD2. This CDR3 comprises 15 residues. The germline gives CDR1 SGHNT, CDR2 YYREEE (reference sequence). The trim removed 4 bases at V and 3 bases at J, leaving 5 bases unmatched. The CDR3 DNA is TGTGCCAGCAGCATTAGCGGGGGGCGAACAGATACGCAGTATTTT. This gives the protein CASSISGGRTDTQYF.

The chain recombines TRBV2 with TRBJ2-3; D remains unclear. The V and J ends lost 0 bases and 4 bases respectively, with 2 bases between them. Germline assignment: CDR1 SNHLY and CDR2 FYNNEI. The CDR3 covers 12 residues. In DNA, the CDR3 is TGTGCCAGCAGTGAAGCGTCAGATACGCAGTATTTT. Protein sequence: CASSEASDTQYF.

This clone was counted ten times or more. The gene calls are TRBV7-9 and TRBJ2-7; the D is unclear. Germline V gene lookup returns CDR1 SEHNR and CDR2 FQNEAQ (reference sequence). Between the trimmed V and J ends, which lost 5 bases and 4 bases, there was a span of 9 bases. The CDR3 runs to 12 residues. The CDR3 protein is CASSPLGYEQYV. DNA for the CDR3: TGTGCCAGCAGCCCGCTCGGGTACGAGCAGTACGTC.

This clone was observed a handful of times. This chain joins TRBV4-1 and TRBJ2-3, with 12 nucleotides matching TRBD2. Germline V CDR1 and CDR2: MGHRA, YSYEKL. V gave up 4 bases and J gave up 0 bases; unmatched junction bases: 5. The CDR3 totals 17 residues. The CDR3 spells CASSRLAGVTSTDTQYF. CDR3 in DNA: TGCGCCAGCAGCCGACTAGCGGGGGTGACTAGCACAGATACGCAGTATTTT.

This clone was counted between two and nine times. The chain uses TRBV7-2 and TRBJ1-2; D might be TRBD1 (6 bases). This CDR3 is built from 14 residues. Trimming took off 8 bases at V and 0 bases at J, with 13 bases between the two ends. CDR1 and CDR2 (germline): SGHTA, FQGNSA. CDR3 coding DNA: TGTGCCAGCGGGACACCTCCTACTAACTATGGCTACACCTTC. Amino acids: CASGTPPTNYGYTF.

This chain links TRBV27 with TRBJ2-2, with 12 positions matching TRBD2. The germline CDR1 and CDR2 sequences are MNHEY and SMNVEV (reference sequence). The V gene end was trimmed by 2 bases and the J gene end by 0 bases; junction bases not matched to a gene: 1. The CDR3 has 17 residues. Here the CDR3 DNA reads TGTGCCAGCAGTTTACTAGCGGGAGGGCCGAACACCGGGGAGCTGTTTTTT. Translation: CASSLLAGGPNTGELFF.

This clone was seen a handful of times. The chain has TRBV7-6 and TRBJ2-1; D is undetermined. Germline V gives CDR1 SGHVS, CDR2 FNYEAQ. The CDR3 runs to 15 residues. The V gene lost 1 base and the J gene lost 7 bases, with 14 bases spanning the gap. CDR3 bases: TGTGCCAGCAGCTTAGAACAGCCCCTTAGGAATGAGCAGTTCTTC. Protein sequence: CASSLEQPLRNEQFF.